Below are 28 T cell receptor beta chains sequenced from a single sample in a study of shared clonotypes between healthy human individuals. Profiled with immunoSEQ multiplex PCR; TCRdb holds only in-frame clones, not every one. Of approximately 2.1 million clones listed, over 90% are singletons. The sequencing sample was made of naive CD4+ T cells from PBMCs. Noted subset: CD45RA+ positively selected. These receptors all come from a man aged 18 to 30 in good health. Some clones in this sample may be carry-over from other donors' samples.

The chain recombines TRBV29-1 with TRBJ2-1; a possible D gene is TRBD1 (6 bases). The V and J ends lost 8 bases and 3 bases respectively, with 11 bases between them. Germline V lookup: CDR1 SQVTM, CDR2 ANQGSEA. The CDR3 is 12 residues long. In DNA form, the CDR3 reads TGCAGCATGAGAGGGGGCTACAATGAGCAGTTCTTC. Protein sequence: CSMRGGYNEQFF.

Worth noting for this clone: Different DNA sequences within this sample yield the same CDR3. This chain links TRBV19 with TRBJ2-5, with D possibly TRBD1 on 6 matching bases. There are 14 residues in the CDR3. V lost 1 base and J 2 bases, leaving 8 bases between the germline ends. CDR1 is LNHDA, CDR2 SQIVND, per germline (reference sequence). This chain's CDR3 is CASSIGGGQETQYF. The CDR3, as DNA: TGTGCCAGTAGTATAGGAGGGGGTCAAGAGACCCAGTACTTC.

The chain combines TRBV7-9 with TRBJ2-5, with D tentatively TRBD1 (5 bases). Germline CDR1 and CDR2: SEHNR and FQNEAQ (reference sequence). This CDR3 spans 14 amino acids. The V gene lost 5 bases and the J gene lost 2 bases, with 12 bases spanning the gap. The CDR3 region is CASSEDSNQETQYF. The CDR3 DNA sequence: TGTGCCAGCAGCGAAGACAGCAATCAAGAGACCCAGTACTTC.

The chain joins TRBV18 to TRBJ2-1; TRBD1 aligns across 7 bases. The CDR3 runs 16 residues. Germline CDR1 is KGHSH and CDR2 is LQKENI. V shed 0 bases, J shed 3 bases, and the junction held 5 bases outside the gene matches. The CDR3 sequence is CASSPPNRGFYNEQFF. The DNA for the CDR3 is TGTGCCAGCTCACCACCAAACAGGGGCTTCTACAATGAGCAGTTCTTC.

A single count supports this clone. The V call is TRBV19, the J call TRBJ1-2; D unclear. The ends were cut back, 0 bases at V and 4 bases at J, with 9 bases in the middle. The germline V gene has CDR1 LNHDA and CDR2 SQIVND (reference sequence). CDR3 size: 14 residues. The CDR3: CASSIDPSLYGYTF. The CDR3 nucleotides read TGTGCCAGTAGTATAGATCCCTCACTCTATGGCTACACCTTC.

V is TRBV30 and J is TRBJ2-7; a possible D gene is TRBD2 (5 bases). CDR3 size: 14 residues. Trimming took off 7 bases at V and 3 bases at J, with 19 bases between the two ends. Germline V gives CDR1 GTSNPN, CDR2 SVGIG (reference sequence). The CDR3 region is CAYDRGLSLYEQYF. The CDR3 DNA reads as TGTGCCTACGACCGAGGGCTTTCCCTCTACGAGCAGTACTTC. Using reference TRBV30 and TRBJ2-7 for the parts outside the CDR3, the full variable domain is SQTIHQWPATLVQPVGSPLSLECTVEGTSNPNLYWYRQAAGRGLQLLFYSVGIGQISSEVPQNLSASRPQDRQFILSSKKLLLSDSGFYLCAYDRGLSLYEQYFGPGTRLTVT.

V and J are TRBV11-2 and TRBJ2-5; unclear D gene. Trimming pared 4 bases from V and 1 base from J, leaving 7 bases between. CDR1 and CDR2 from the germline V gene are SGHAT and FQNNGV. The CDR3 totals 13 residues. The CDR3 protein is CASSSRIQETQYF. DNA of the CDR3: TGTGCCAGCAGCTCCCGGATCCAAGAGACCCAGTACTTC.

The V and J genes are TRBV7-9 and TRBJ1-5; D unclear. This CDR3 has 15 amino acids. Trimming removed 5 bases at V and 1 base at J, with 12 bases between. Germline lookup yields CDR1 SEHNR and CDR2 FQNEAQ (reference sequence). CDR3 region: CASSPGEISNQPQHF. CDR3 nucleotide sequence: TGTGCCAGCAGCCCCGGGGAGATCAGCAATCAGCCCCAGCATTTT.

CDR3 DNA: TGTGCCACCAGCAGAGTGACAGGGTTCTTTGATCCCCTCCTCACAGATACGCAGTATTTT. This translates into CATSRVTGFFDPLLTDTQYF. The chain employs TRBV15 and TRBJ2-3; 7 nucleotides line up with TRBD1. There are 20 residues in the CDR3. Trimming took 1 base from V and 2 from J; bases not matched to a gene: 18. Looked up from germline, CDR1 is LNHNV and CDR2 is YYDKDF (reference sequence).

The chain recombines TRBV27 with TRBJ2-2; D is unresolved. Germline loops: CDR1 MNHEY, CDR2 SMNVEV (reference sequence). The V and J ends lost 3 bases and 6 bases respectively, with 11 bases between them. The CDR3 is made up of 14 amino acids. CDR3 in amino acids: CASSLKGSAGELFF. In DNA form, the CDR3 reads TGTGCCAGCAGTTTGAAAGGTTCCGCCGGGGAGCTGTTTTTT.

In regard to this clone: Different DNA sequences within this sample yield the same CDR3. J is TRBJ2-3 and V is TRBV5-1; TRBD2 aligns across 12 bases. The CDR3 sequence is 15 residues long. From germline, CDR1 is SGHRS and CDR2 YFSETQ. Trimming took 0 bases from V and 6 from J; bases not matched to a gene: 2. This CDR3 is CASSLGLAGADTQYF. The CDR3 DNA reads TGCGCCAGCAGCTTGGGACTAGCGGGGGCGGATACGCAGTATTTT.

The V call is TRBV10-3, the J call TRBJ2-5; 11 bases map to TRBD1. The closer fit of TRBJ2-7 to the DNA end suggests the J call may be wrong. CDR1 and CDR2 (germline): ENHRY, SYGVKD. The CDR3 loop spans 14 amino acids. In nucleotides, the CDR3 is TGTGCCATCAGGCCCGGACAGGGGGCAGACGAGCAGTACTTC. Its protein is CAIRPGQGADEQYF.

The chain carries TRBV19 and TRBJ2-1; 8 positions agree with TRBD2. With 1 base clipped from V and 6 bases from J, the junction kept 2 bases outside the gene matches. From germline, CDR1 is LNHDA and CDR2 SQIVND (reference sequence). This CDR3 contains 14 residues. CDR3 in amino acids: CASSIAGGSNEQFF. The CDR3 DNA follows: TGTGCCAGTAGTATAGCGGGGGGGAGCAATGAGCAGTTCTTC.

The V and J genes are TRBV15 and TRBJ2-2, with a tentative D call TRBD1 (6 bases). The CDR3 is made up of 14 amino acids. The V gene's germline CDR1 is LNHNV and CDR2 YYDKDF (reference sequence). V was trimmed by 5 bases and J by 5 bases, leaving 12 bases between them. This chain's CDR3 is CATSGGHPTGELFF. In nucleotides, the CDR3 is TGTGCCACCAGCGGGGGACACCCAACCGGGGAGCTGTTTTTT.

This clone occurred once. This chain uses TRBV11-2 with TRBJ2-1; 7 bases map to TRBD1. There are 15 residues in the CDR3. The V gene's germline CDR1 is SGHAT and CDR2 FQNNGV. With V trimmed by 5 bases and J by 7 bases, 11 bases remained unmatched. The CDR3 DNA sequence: TGTGCCAGCAGCCCCTCGGACAGGTCCATTAATGAGCAGTTCTTC. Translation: CASSPSDRSINEQFF.

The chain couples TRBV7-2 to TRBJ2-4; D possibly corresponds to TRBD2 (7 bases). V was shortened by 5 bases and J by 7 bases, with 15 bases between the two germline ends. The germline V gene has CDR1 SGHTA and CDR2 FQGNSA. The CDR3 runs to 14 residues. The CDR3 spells CASSPPGGRNIQYF. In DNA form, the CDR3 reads TGTGCCAGCAGCCCTCCCGGGGGGCGTAACATTCAGTACTTC.

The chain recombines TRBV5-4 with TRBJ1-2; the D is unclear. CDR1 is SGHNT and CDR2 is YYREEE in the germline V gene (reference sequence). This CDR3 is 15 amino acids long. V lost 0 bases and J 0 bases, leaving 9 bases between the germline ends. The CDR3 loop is CASSLGPVTNYGYTF. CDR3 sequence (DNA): TGTGCCAGCAGCTTGGGACCGGTAACTAACTATGGCTACACCTTC.

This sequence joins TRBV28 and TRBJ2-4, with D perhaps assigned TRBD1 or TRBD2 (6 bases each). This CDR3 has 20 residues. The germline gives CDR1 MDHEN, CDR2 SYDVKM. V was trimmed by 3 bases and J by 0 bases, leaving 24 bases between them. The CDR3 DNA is TGTGCCAGCAGTTTGTTTTTCTTTCTGGGGGGCGAGGGAGCCAAAAACATTCAGTACTTC. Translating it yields CASSLFFFLGGEGAKNIQYF.

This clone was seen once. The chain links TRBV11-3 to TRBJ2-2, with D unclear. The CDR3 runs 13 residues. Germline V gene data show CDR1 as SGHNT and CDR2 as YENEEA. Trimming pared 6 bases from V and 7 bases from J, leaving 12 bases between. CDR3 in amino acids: CASRSSGHGELFF. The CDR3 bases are TGTGCCAGCAGGTCGTCGGGCCACGGGGAGCTGTTTTTT.

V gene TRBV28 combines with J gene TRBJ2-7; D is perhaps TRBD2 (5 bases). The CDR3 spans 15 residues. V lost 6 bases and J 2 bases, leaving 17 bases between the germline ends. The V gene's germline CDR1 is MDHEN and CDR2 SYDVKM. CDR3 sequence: CASSPRAGLPYEQYF. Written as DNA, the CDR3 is TGTGCCAGCAGCCCCCGGGCAGGACTTCCCTACGAGCAGTACTTC.

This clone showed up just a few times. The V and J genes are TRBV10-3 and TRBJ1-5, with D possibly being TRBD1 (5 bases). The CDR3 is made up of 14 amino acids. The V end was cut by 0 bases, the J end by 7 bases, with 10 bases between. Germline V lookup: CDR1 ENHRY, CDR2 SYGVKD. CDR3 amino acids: CAISESDGDQPQHF. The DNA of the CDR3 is TGTGCCATCAGTGAGTCAGACGGGGACCAGCCCCAGCATTTT.

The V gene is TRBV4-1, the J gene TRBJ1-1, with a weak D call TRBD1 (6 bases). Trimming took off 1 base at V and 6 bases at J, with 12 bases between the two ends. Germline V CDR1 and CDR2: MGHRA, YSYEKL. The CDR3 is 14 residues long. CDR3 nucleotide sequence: TGCGCCAGCAGCCAAGTAGGGGGGAGCTCTGAAGCTTTCTTT. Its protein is CASSQVGGSSEAFF.

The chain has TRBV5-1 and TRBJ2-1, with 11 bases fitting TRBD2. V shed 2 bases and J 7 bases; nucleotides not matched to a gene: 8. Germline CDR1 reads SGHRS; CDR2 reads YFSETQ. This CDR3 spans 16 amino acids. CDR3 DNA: TGCGCCAGCAGCTTTACCCGACTAGCGGGGTGGAATGAGCAGTTCTTC. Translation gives CASSFTRLAGWNEQFF.

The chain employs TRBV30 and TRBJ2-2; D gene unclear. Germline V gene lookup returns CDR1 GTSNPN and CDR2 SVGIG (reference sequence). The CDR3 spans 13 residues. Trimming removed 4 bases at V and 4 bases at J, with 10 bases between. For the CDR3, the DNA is TGTGCCTGGAATCAGGTCAGCACCGGGGAGCTGTTTTTT. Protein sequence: CAWNQVSTGELFF.

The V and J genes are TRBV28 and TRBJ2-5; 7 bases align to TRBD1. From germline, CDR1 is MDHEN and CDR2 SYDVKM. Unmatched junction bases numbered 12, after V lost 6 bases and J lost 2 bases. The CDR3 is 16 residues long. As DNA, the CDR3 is TGTGCCAGCAGCTGGGGCCCAGGGGGAGAACAAGAGACCCAGTACTTC. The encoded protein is CASSWGPGGEQETQYF.

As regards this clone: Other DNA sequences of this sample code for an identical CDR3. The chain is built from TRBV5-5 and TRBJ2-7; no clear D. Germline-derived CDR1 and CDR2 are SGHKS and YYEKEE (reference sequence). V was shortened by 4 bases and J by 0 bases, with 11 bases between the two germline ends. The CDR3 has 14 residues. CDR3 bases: TGTGCCAGCAGCCTATTAGGCGGCTCCTACGAGCAGTACTTC. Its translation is CASSLLGGSYEQYF.

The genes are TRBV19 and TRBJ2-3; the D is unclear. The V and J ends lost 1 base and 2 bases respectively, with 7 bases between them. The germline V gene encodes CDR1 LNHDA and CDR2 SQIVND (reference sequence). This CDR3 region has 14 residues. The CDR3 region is CASSIGLPTDTQYF. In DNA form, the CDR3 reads TGTGCCAGTAGTATAGGGCTCCCCACAGATACGCAGTATTTT.

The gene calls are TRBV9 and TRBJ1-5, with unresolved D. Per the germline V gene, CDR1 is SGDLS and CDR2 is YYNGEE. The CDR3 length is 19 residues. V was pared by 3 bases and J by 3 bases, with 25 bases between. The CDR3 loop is CASSGEGEGGLWDNQPQHF. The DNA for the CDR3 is TGTGCCAGCAGCGGGGAGGGAGAGGGAGGTCTCTGGGACAATCAGCCCCAGCATTTT.